These 7 T cell receptor beta chains originate from one sample sequenced in a study of PD-1 blockade in classical Hodgkin lymphoma. Assay: immunoSEQ multiplex PCR; the TCRdb copy retains only in-frame clones and omits some. The table includes some 15,000 clones, about 90% detected once. Noted time point: newly diagnosed, previously untreated cHL patient sample. Magnetic negative selection isolated CD8+ T cells from thawed PBMCs. Specimen: CD8+ T cells from blood. These receptors all stem from a human donor with classical Hodgkin lymphoma.

The chain employs TRBV13 and TRBJ2-7; 7 nucleotides line up with TRBD2. The CDR3 totals 14 residues. V gave up 4 bases and J gave up 4 bases; unmatched junction bases: 7. CDR1 is PRHDT, CDR2 FYEKMQ, per germline (reference sequence). The CDR3 loop reads CASSSATSRYEQYV. In DNA, the CDR3 is TGTGCCAGCAGCTCCGCGACTAGCCGTTACGAGCAGTACGTC.

The chain recombines TRBV6-5 with TRBJ2-1; D might be TRBD1 (5 bases). Germline loops: CDR1 MNHEY, CDR2 SVGAGI. The CDR3 spans 13 residues. The V gene lost 6 bases and the J gene lost 4 bases, with 10 bases spanning the gap. As DNA, the CDR3 is TGTGCCAGCAGCTTAGGGGAATACAATGAGCAGTTCTTC. The encoded protein is CASSLGEYNEQFF.

The chain joins TRBV6-5 to TRBJ2-3; 9 bases are a match to TRBD2. This CDR3 is built from 16 residues. Germline V lookup: CDR1 MNHEY, CDR2 SVGAGI. The V and J ends lost 4 bases and 1 base, in that order; junction bases with no gene match: 6. CDR3 nucleotides: TGTGCCAGCAGTTCTATAGCGGGAGTAGGCACAGATACGCAGTATTTT. This codes for CASSSIAGVGTDTQYF.

This clone was counted a few times. The chain combines TRBV14 with TRBJ1-1, with a tentative D call TRBD1 (6 bases). The germline CDR1 and CDR2 sequences are SGHDN and FVKESK. The V end was cut by 1 base, the J end by 4 bases, with 13 bases between. CDR3 length: 15 residues. This CDR3 is CASSQAGALGTEAFF. In nucleotides, the CDR3 is TGTGCCAGCAGCCAAGCAGGGGCTCTAGGCACTGAAGCTTTCTTT. The full variable domain, with the rest looked up from reference TRBV14 and TRBJ1-1, is EAGVTQFPSHSVIEKGQTVTLRCDPISGHDNLYWYRRVMGKEIKFLLHFVKESKQDESGMPNNRFLAERTGGTYSTLKVQPAELEDSGVYFCASSQAGALGTEAFFGQGTRLTVV.

V usage is TRBV7-3 and J usage is TRBJ1-1, with 10 bases fitting TRBD1. The V and J ends lost 4 bases and 4 bases, in that order; junction bases with no gene match: 3. The germline gives CDR1 SGHTA, CDR2 FQGTGA. This CDR3 has 14 residues. The CDR3 coding sequence is TGTGCCAGCAGCTCCTGGGACAGGGGCACTGAAGCTTTCTTT. Translating gives CASSSWDRGTEAFF.

The chain has TRBV10-3 and TRBJ2-3, with TRBD1 matching over 8 bases. Germline trimming cut 10 bases from V and 2 bases from J; bases unmatched to any gene: 5. This CDR3 is built from 13 residues. Per germline, CDR1 ENHRY and CDR2 SYGVKD. DNA of the CDR3: TGTGCCAGCCACAGGGGGTTCACAGATACGCAGTATTTT. This translates into CASHRGFTDTQYF.

The chain recombines TRBV28 with TRBJ2-3, with 7 bases fitting TRBD1. CDR1 MDHEN and CDR2 SYDVKM come from the germline V gene. The CDR3 has 16 amino acids. V trimming: 5 bases; J trimming: 2 bases; junction bases outside the gene matches: 10. The CDR3 nucleotides read TGTGCCAGCAGTCAAGGAACGGGACAGCCCACAGATACGCAGTATTTT. Residues: CASSQGTGQPTDTQYF.